The rows below give T cell receptor beta chains drawn from one sample of a study of T cell changes during pregnancy in multiple sclerosis. Produced via immunoSEQ multiplex PCR; TCRdb's table is partial and in-frame only. This repertoire shows around 81,000 clones, just under 95% found once; its top ten account for 3.7%. Sequenced here: peripheral blood, sampled after pregnancy. All receptors come from a female donor in good health, enrolled as a control in a pregnancy study. Both conserved end residues are part of each CDR3. The D gene is left open where the match is weak. Size tells how often a clone was seen (once, few, many) or the class of an expanded clone, and some rows leave it out.

D gene,clone size,V gene,J gene,CDR3 DNA,CDR3 protein
.,.,TRBV2,TRBJ2-5,TGTGCCAGGCCCTTACAAACCGGAGCGGAGACCCAGTACTTC,CARPLQTGAETQYF
TRBD1,.,TRBV5-1,TRBJ1-2,TGCGCCAGCAGCCCGGGACAGACGTATGGCTACACCTTC,CASSPGQTYGYTF
.,.,TRBV5-1,TRBJ2-3,TGCGCCAGCAGCTTTAGCTATACGCAGTATTTT,CASSFSYTQYF
.,.,TRBV7-9,TRBJ1-1,TGTGCCAGCAGCTTTGGGGCGAACACTGAAGCTTTCTTT,CASSFGANTEAFF
.,.,TRBV15,TRBJ2-3,TGTGCCACCAGCATATACACAGATACGCAGTATTTT,CATSIYTDTQYF
TRBD1,.,TRBV7-3,TRBJ2-3,TGTGCCAGCAGCCCCCACAGGGGTAGCACAGATACGCAGTATTTT,CASSPHRGSTDTQYF
TRBD1,medium-sized,TRBV9,TRBJ2-7,TGTGCCAGCAGCGTAGCACAGGGGGGCGAGCAGTACTTC,CASSVAQGGEQYF
.,.,TRBV15,TRBJ2-1,TGTGCCACCAGCAGGGGGGGAATCTACAATGAGCAGTTCTTC,CATSRGGIYNEQFF
TRBD2,once,TRBV6-4,TRBJ2-1,TGTGCCAGCAGTAGCGGGGGGAGGAATGAGCAGTTCTTC,CASSSGGRNEQFF
TRBD2,.,TRBV5-1,TRBJ2-1,TGCGCCAGCAGCGACCAAATAACTAGCGGGAGGGATTATGAGCAGTTCTTC,CASSDQITSGRDYEQFF
.,.,TRBV7-2,TRBJ1-1,TGTGCCAGCGGTACGACTGGGAACACTGAAGCTTTCTTT,CASGTTGNTEAFF
TRBD1,.,TRBV5-1,TRBJ2-1,TGCGCCAGCAGCCTGACAGGGATCTCCTACAATGAGCAGTTCTTC,CASSLTGISYNEQFF
.,.,TRBV28,TRBJ1-2,TGTGCCAGCAGTTTACTGCGCTTTGGGGCCCACACCTTC,CASSLLRFGAHTF
.,.,TRBV5-1,TRBJ1-2,TGCGCCAGCAGCTTGGCAGAGGGTGGTAGCTACACCTTC,CASSLAEGGSYTF
.,.,TRBV4-1,TRBJ1-5,TGCGCCAGCAGCCAAGTGGGGCAAAATCAGCCCCAGCATTTT,CASSQVGQNQPQHF
TRBD1,.,TRBV6-4,TRBJ1-1,TGTGCCAGCAGTGACAGGGGGCACACTGAAGCTTTCTTT,CASSDRGHTEAFF
.,.,TRBV6-5,TRBJ1-1,TGTGCCAGCAGAGCCCCAGGGGAAGCTTTCTTT,CASRAPGEAFF
TRBD1,.,TRBV6-5,TRBJ1-4,TGTGCCAGCAGTTACTCGACAGGGAAGAGGGAAAAACTGTTTTTT,CASSYSTGKREKLFF
TRBD1,.,TRBV5-1,TRBJ2-7,TGCGCCAGCTCCCCGGGACAGCCTGCCTCCTACGAGCAGTACTTC,CASSPGQPASYEQYF
.,.,TRBV5-1,TRBJ2-5,TGCGCCAGCCTCGACCCGTCGGGGTCGACCCAGTACTTC,CASLDPSGSTQYF
TRBD1,.,TRBV5-6,TRBJ1-2,TGTGCCAGCAGCTCGGACAGGGGGTATGGCTACACCTTC,CASSSDRGYGYTF
TRBD1,once,TRBV6-4,TRBJ2-5,TGTGCCAGCAGCTTAGACAGGGGCCTCCAAGAGACCCAGTACTTC,CASSLDRGLQETQYF
.,.,TRBV28,TRBJ2-2,TGTGCCAGCGTAGGGGGAGTCACCGGGGAGCTGTTTTTT,CASVGGVTGELFF
.,.,TRBV7-9,TRBJ2-3,TGTGCCAGCAGCTCCTTTCAGCGACTCGGCACAGATACGCAGTATTTT,CASSSFQRLGTDTQYF
.,.,TRBV7-8,TRBJ2-1,TGTGCCAGCAGCTTAGTTAACAGGGTCCGTGAGCAGTTCTTC,CASSLVNRVREQFF
TRBD1,.,TRBV7-9,TRBJ2-7,TGTGCCAGCAGCCCAGGACAGGGAGAGGGCACCTACGAGCAGTACTTC,CASSPGQGEGTYEQYF
.,.,TRBV15,TRBJ2-1,TGTGCCACCAGCAGAGCCCGAGACTTCAATGAGCAGTTCTTC,CATSRARDFNEQFF
TRBD1,.,TRBV6-5,TRBJ1-1,TGTGCCAGCAGCCGACAGGGGGACACTGAAGCTTTCTTT,CASSRQGDTEAFF
TRBD1,.,TRBV28,TRBJ1-5,TGTGCCAGCATCCCCGGACAGGGGCCTTATAGCAATCAGCCCCAGCATTTT,CASIPGQGPYSNQPQHF
.,.,TRBV28,TRBJ1-1,TGTGCCAGCAGGAGTACCCTCAACACTGAAGCTTTCTTT,CASRSTLNTEAFF
.,.,TRBV11-2,TRBJ1-2,TGTGCCAGCAGCTTAGACCAGGTCTATGGCTACACCTTC,CASSLDQVYGYTF
.,.,TRBV19,TRBJ1-1,TGTGCCAGTAGCGACTTTATTGGCACTGAAGCTTTCTTT,CASSDFIGTEAFF
TRBD1,.,TRBV28,TRBJ2-3,TGTGCCAGCAGTTTGAGTCTACGGGACAGGGTCCTTTCACTGACGCAGTATTTT,CASSLSLRDRVLSLTQYF
.,.,TRBV29-1,TRBJ2-2,TGCAGCGTCACAAGGGGCGAGGCCGGGGAGCTGTTTTTT,CSVTRGEAGELFF
TRBD1,once,TRBV5-1,TRBJ1-4,TGCGCCAGCAGCGTTCGGGACAGAGGAAATGAAAAACTGTTTTTT,CASSVRDRGNEKLFF
TRBD1,.,TRBV6-5,TRBJ1-1,TGTGCCAGCCGAACAGGGGGCAACACTGAAGCTTTCTTT,CASRTGGNTEAFF
.,.,TRBV10-3,TRBJ1-1,TGTGCCATCAGACAGGGAAGCACTGAAGCTTTCTTT,CAIRQGSTEAFF
TRBD1,.,TRBV11-2,TRBJ1-2,TGTGCCAGCAGCTTGGGGACAGGGGACGGCTACACCTTC,CASSLGTGDGYTF
TRBD1,.,TRBV27,TRBJ2-5,TGTGCCAGCAGTCTGGGACAGGGGGCGCAGGGATCGGAGACCCAGTACTTC,CASSLGQGAQGSETQYF
TRBD1,.,TRBV28,TRBJ1-2,TGTGCCAGCAGTACCAGGACAGGGGCGAGGGTCTATGGCTACACCTTC,CASSTRTGARVYGYTF
.,once,TRBV18,TRBJ1-4,TGTGCCAGCTCCCTCGGGGAGAGTGAAAAACTGTTTTTT,CASSLGESEKLFF
.,.,TRBV18,TRBJ2-7,TGTGCCAGCTCCCCCACAGGGCACGAGCAGTACTTC,CASSPTGHEQYF
.,few,TRBV12-5,TRBJ1-1,TGTGCTAGTGGTTTGGTAGCTACTGAAGCTTTCTTT,CASGLVATEAFF
TRBD2,.,TRBV11-2,TRBJ2-7,TGTGCCAGCAGCTCCCAGACTAGCGGGAACTACGAGCAGTACTTC,CASSSQTSGNYEQYF
.,few,TRBV13,TRBJ2-1,TGTGCCAGCAGCTCCCAGGGGAGATACAATGAGCAGTTCTTC,CASSSQGRYNEQFF